This T cell receptor (beta chain) originates from a study of a mutant IDH1 vaccine in newly diagnosed glioma. Whole-study context: Onset of vaccination occurred 4-6 weeks following radiotherapy alone, or with temozolomide cycles. The treated population exhibited a male proportion of about 60%, a female proportion of roughly 40%, and a mean age of roughly 41 years. It was radiotherapy, temozolomide, or both that patients received previously, with most receiving both.

Assay used: immunoSEQ multiplex PCR; TCRdb lists only in-frame clones, some missing. The sample holds approximately 37,000 clones, roughly 56% seen once. This CDR3 comprises 14 residues. The germline CDR1 and CDR2 sequences are SGHKS and YYEKEE (reference sequence). J was trimmed by 0 bases and V by 4 bases; bases with no gene match: 2. Time point denoted: week 5, during vaccination. Vaccinated patients received 300 ug of mutant IDH1 20-mer peptide per dose, with topical imiquimod. Donor diagnoses consisted of new WHO grade 3 or 4 IDH1-mutant, ATRX-lost astrocytomas. For this clone: Its antigen is currently unknown.

The J gene is TRBJ2-7, the V gene TRBV5-5; 9 bases are shared with TRBD1. Here the sequenced sample was PBMCs, taken from a glioma patient whose treatment included an IDH1 peptide vaccine. This sequence was found in a young woman with glioma. CDR3 coding DNA: TGTGCCAGCAGCCAGACAGGGGGCTCCTACGAGCAGTACTTC. Translation: CASSQTGGSYEQYF.